The 21 T cell receptor beta chains in this list originate from one sample, sequenced in a study of blood T cell repertoires in COVID-19 (dated by TCRdb to the early 2020s). The library was produced with the immunoSEQ multiplex PCR assay. TCRdb limited this immuneACCESS table to in-frame rearrangements with V and J called. A share of clones is missing; checked studies link under half to unresolved V genes, and the rest is unexplained. Present in this sample are more than 200,000 clones, around 88% of which were seen just once. Of the sample, approximately 1.4% falls within the top ten clones. The material sequenced was peripheral blood. These receptors were collected from a man older than 75 with acute or convalescent COVID-19.

The chain has TRBV19 and TRBJ2-5; maybe TRBD1 (5 bases). Germline CDR1 LNHDA, CDR2 SQIVND (reference sequence). V lost 5 bases to trimming and J lost 2 bases, with 12 bases between them. The CDR3 is made up of 14 amino acids. Here the CDR3 reads CASSFGHSQETQYF. In DNA, the CDR3 is TGTGCCAGTAGTTTTGGACACTCGCAAGAGACCCAGTACTTC.

The chain links TRBV15 to TRBJ2-7; D unclear. CDR3 size: 15 residues. Trimming shortened V by 0 bases and J by 3 bases, and 12 bases separated the two germline ends. In germline, CDR1 is LNHNV, CDR2 YYDKDF (reference sequence). CDR3 sequence (DNA): TGTGCCACCAGCAGAGAACGTAACAGAAACTACGAGCAGTACTTC. This translates into CATSRERNRNYEQYF.

V usage is TRBV28 and J usage is TRBJ2-7; TRBD2 agrees at 15 bases. V shed 5 bases, J shed 5 bases, and the junction held 10 bases outside the gene matches. Germline CDR1 MDHEN, CDR2 SYDVKM. The CDR3 covers 17 residues. CDR3 protein: CASSPGTSGRYGHEQYF. In DNA form, the CDR3 reads TGTGCCAGCAGTCCAGGGACTAGCGGGAGGTACGGCCACGAGCAGTACTTC.

The CDR3 DNA reads TGCGCCAGCAGCCCCAGACTAGCGGGAGGGCAAGTCTACAATGAGCAGTTCTTC. Translation: CASSPRLAGGQVYNEQFF. V is TRBV4-3 and J is TRBJ2-1; 14 positions match TRBD2. Losses at the gene ends were 4 bases for V and 3 bases for J; bases not matched to a gene: 8. The CDR3 runs 18 residues. The germline gives CDR1 LGHNA, CDR2 YSLEER.

This sequence joins TRBV27 and TRBJ1-1; 9 bases match TRBD1. The CDR3 totals 14 residues. The V gene end was trimmed by 5 bases and the J gene end by 5 bases; junction bases not matched to a gene: 6. Germline CDR1 is MNHEY and CDR2 is SMNVEV (reference sequence). The chain's CDR3 is CASSTQGALTEAFF. The CDR3 DNA reads TGTGCCAGCAGTACACAGGGGGCTCTTACTGAAGCTTTCTTT.

This clone was observed a single time. The CDR3 region is CASSLSPNEKLFF. The CDR3 DNA reads TGTGCCAGCAGCTTGAGCCCTAATGAAAAACTGTTTTTT. The V call is TRBV7-9, the J call TRBJ1-4; D gene unclear. CDR1 and CDR2 from the germline V gene are SEHNR and FQNEAQ (reference sequence). V was trimmed by 3 bases and J by 3 bases, leaving 5 bases between them. This CDR3 spans 13 amino acids.

The chain combines TRBV7-2 with TRBJ1-4; 7 bases line up with TRBD1. Trimming cost V 1 base and J 7 bases; bases outside gene matches: 3. The CDR3 consists of 14 residues. The germline CDR1 and CDR2 sequences are SGHTA and FQGNSA. CDR3 sequence (DNA): TGTGCCAGCAGCTTAGGCAGGGGGACTGAAAAACTGTTTTTT. Translated, it gives CASSLGRGTEKLFF.

CDR3 in amino acids: CASSQTGEGLNQPQHF. In DNA, the CDR3 is TGTGCCAGCAGCCAGACCGGGGAGGGACTGAATCAGCCCCAGCATTTT. V usage is TRBV4-2 and J usage is TRBJ1-5; a weak D match, TRBD1 (5 bases). The V gene lost 3 bases and the J gene lost 4 bases, with 16 bases spanning the gap. This CDR3 comprises 16 residues. The germline V gene encodes CDR1 LGHNA and CDR2 YNFKEQ.

This rearrangement joins TRBV11-1 to TRBJ1-6; 7 positions match TRBD1. This CDR3 is built from 14 residues. The germline V gene encodes CDR1 SGHAT and CDR2 FQDESV (reference sequence). V was pared by 3 bases and J by 7 bases, with 3 bases of the junction left unmatched. CDR3 sequence reads: CASSFGQANSPLHF. Written as DNA, the CDR3 is TGTGCCAGCAGCTTTGGACAGGCCAATTCACCCCTCCACTTT.

The rearrangement joins TRBV6-4 to TRBJ1-5, with D uncertain. CDR1 is MRHNA and CDR2 is SNTAGT in the germline V gene. The ends were cut back, 4 bases at V and 9 bases at J, with 19 bases in the middle. The CDR3 loop spans 15 amino acids. This CDR3 is CASSVASRGLAPQHF. The CDR3 DNA sequence: TGTGCCAGCAGTGTCGCCTCTCGAGGTTTGGCGCCCCAGCATTTT.

The chain links TRBV4-1 to TRBJ2-3; tentative D call: TRBD1 (5 bases). The germline gives CDR1 MGHRA, CDR2 YSYEKL. The CDR3 sequence is 15 residues long. The V and J ends lost 4 bases and 0 bases respectively, with 11 bases between them. The CDR3 loop is CASSPRDISTDTQYF. CDR3 bases: TGCGCCAGCAGCCCCAGGGATATTAGCACAGATACGCAGTATTTT.

The chain couples TRBV19 to TRBJ2-1, with TRBD2 matching 9 bases. This CDR3 has 15 amino acids. V was clipped by 5 bases and J by 4 bases; unmatched bases: 6. Germline CDR1 reads LNHDA; CDR2 reads SQIVND (reference sequence). CDR3 sequence (DNA): TGTGCCAGTAGTTCCGGGACTAGCACTTACAATGAGCAGTTCTTC. Protein sequence: CASSSGTSTYNEQFF.

This CDR3 is CASSLRGKRTEAFF. In DNA, the CDR3 is TGTGCCAGCAGTTTAAGGGGAAAGCGCACTGAAGCTTTCTTT. V gene TRBV28 combines with J gene TRBJ1-1; a possible D gene is TRBD1 (5 bases). Germline-derived CDR1 and CDR2 are MDHEN and SYDVKM. CDR3 length equals 14 residues. Between the trimmed V and J ends, which lost 2 bases and 4 bases, there was a span of 11 bases.

The V call is TRBV18, the J call TRBJ2-7, with 8 positions matching TRBD1. This CDR3 region has 14 residues. Germline assignment: CDR1 KGHSH and CDR2 LQKENI. V lost 5 bases to trimming and J lost 2 bases; unmatched junction nucleotides: 5. The CDR3 reads CASSRTGIPYEQYF. CDR3 DNA: TGTGCCAGCTCAAGGACAGGGATCCCCTACGAGCAGTACTTC.

J is TRBJ1-1 and V is TRBV19; TRBD1 aligns across 7 bases. Per the germline V gene, CDR1 is LNHDA and CDR2 is SQIVND (reference sequence). CDR3 length: 17 amino acids. The ends lost 4 bases at V and 2 bases at J; junction bases unmatched: 13. CDR3 region: CASSTGTVYTVNTEAFF. In DNA form, the CDR3 reads TGTGCCAGTAGTACCGGGACAGTCTATACGGTAAACACTGAAGCTTTCTTT.

The chain couples TRBV5-5 to TRBJ1-3; 9 bases map to TRBD1. CDR3 length: 17 amino acids. CDR1 is SGHKS, CDR2 YYEKEE, per germline (reference sequence). V lost 4 bases, J lost 2 bases, and 10 bases stayed unmatched. The CDR3: CASSQRDRAETGNTIYF. The CDR3 region has the DNA TGTGCCAGCAGCCAGAGGGACAGGGCAGAAACTGGAAACACCATATATTTT.

There are a few counts of this clone. V gene TRBV6-5 combines with J gene TRBJ1-2; TRBD1 aligns across 8 bases. After removal of 6 bases from V and 5 bases from J, the junction contained 11 bases not matched to a gene. This CDR3 comprises 15 residues. CDR1 and CDR2 (germline): MNHEY, SVGAGI. CDR3 in amino acids: CASSTTPGTGYGYTF. The DNA for the CDR3 is TGTGCCAGCAGCACAACCCCCGGGACAGGATATGGCTACACCTTC.

Written as DNA, the CDR3 is TGTGCCAGTAGTATTGATGGCAGGGTGACCGGGGAGCTGTTTTTT. Translation gives CASSIDGRVTGELFF. V usage is TRBV19 and J usage is TRBJ2-2; D perhaps matches TRBD1 (5 bases). The CDR3 runs 15 residues. Germline values: CDR1 LNHDA, CDR2 SQIVND (reference sequence). V lost 3 bases and J lost 5, with 13 bases in between. The complete variable domain, with remaining parts taken from reference TRBV19 and TRBJ2-2, reads DGGITQSPKYLFRKEGQNVTLSCEQNLNHDAMYWYRQDPGQGLRLIYYSQIVNDFQKGDIAEGYSVSREKKESFPLTVTSAQKNPTAFYLCASSIDGRVTGELFFGEGSRLTVL.

The chain joins TRBV6-2 or TRBV6-3 to TRBJ2-1; 7 positions match TRBD1. The CDR3 runs 15 residues. Germline-derived CDR1 and CDR2 are MNHEY and SVGEGT. The J segment lost 3 bases and the V segment lost 4 bases, leaving 6 bases of the junction unmatched. CDR3 loop: CASSSDRAIYNEQFF. DNA of the CDR3: TGTGCCAGCAGTTCCGACAGGGCGATCTACAATGAGCAGTTCTTC.

The chain joins TRBV6-6 to TRBJ2-1; no firm D call. The ends were cut back, 0 bases at V and 6 bases at J, with 9 bases in the middle. The CDR3 is made up of 14 amino acids. The germline gives CDR1 MNHNY, CDR2 SVGAGI (reference sequence). CDR3: CASSYSRESNEQFF. For the CDR3, the DNA is TGTGCCAGCAGTTACTCCCGAGAGAGCAATGAGCAGTTCTTC.

The chain has TRBV9 and TRBJ1-1; D is perhaps TRBD1 (5 bases). The CDR3 has 13 amino acids. Trimming removed 4 bases from V and 1 base from J, with 8 bases in between. Germline-derived CDR1 and CDR2 are SGDLS and YYNGEE. The CDR3, as DNA: TGTGCCAGCAGCCCCAGGGAGAACACTGAAGCTTTCTTT. As protein: CASSPRENTEAFF. The full variable domain, with the rest looked up from reference TRBV9 and TRBJ1-1, is DSGVTQTPKHLITATGQRVTLRCSPRSGDLSVYWYQQSLDQGLQFLIQYYNGEERAKGNILERFSAQQFPDLHSELNLSSLELGDSALYFCASSPRENTEAFFGQGTRLTVV.